This T cell receptor (beta chain) was sequenced during a study of blood T cell repertoires in COVID-19. Study-wide background: COVID-19 samples, acute and convalescent, were from the United States, Italy and Spain.

This CDR3 region has 14 residues. The germline gives CDR1 MRHNA, CDR2 SNTAGT. V dropped 5 bases and J dropped 5 bases, with 15 bases sitting between them. Followed over time, Seattle patients had been enrolled while infection was active. Profiling relied on immunoSEQ multiplex PCR, and the TCRdb table lists in-frame clones only, not all of them. The table has just over 250,000 clones, around nine tenths seen once. This receptor was taken from a woman in her 70s with COVID-19, enrolled during active disease. The sequenced sample consisted of peripheral blood. V is TRBV6-4 and J is TRBJ1-2; weak D call: TRBD1 (6 bases). CDR3 coding DNA: TGTGCCAGCAGTCCGGGACACCTGGGTTATGGCTACACCTTC. This gives the protein CASSPGHLGYGYTF.